The entry below gives a single T cell receptor (beta chain) sequence along with its context. What it recognizes is unknown. These data originate in a study of early T cells in non-severe SARS-CoV-2 infection. About the research overall: Sequencing targeted bulk RNA from unsorted whole blood, leaving chains unpaired.

With 4 bases removed from V and 4 bases from J, the gap between germline ends came to 17 bases. This CDR3 contains 15 residues. The V gene's germline CDR1 is SGDLS and CDR2 YYNGEE. Broader study findings: Clonotype matching in VDJdb favored anti-spike CD8 responses and did not capture private and CD4 specificities.

Unique molecular identifiers were affixed to single, distinct cDNA molecules. TCRdb recomputed calls from the 5' RACE reads with MiXCR, one row per CDR3 protein. The profile shows 100,000 to 150,000 distinct CDR3 sequences, under 15% of them singletons. The sequenced material came from whole blood. V usage is TRBV9 and J usage is TRBJ1-1, with TRBD1 as a possible D gene (5 bases). This TCR was sampled from an adult who was a healthcare worker with PCR-confirmed SARS-CoV-2 infection or an uninfected control (not recorded which). CDR3 amino acids: CASSPGEGMLTEAFF. CDR3 sequence (DNA): TGTGCCAGCAGCCCGGGGGAGGGAATGCTCACTGAAGCTTTCTTT.